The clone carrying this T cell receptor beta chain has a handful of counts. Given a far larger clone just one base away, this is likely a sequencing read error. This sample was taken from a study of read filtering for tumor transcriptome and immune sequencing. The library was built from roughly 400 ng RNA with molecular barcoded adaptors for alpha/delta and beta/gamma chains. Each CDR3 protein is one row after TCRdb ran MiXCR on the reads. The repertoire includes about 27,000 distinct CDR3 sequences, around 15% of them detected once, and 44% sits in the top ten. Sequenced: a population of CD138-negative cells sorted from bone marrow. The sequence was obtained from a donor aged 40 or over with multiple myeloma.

DNA of the CDR3: TGTGCCAGCAGCGAAGGACTTGTCTACGAGTTCTTC. Translating it yields CASSEGLVYEFF. This sequence joins TRBV6-6 and TRBJ2-1; maybe TRBD2 (5 bases). Between the trimmed V and J ends, which lost 6 bases and 14 bases, there was a span of 17 bases. The CDR3 runs 12 residues. The V gene's germline CDR1 is MNHNY and CDR2 SVGAGI (reference sequence).